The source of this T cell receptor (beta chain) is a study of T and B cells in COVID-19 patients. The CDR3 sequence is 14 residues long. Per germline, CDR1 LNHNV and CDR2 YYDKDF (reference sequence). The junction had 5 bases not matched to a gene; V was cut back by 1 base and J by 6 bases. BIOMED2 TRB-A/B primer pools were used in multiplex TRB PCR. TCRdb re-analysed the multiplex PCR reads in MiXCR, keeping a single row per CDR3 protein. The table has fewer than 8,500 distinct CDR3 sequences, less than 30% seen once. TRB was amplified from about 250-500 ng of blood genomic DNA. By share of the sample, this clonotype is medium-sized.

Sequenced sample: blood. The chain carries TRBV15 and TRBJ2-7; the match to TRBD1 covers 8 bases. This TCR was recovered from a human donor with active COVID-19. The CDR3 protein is CATSRGDRGGEQYF. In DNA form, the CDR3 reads TGTGCCACCAGCAGAGGTGACAGGGGTGGCGAGCAGTACTTC.